A selection of T cell receptor beta chains follows, all from one sample in a study of monozygotic twins with inflammatory bowel disease. TCRdb re-called the 5' RACE reads and catalogs CDR3 proteins one per entry, DNA excluded. The sample has roughly 330,000 distinct CDR3 sequences, and its top ten clones hold under 2.5%. The source material was blood. These TCRs come from a human donor with ulcerative colitis or Crohn's disease, or a healthy co-twin of an affected twin (not recorded which). CDR3s include the opening cysteine and the closing phenylalanine or tryptophan. The order of the fields is CDR3 protein, V gene, J gene.

CASSFSGRETQYF,TRBV27,TRBJ2-5
CASSYRMEDTQYF,TRBV6-5,TRBJ2-3
CATSDLGQGRETQYF,TRBV24-1,TRBJ2-5
CASSSAREQFF,TRBV12-3/TRBV12-4,TRBJ2-1
CSVNGQGTNYGYTF,TRBV29-1,TRBJ1-2
CASSYSTADSYNSPLHF,TRBV6-5,TRBJ1-6
CASSPGEDTQYF,TRBV18,TRBJ2-3
CASSQRGSGNTIYF,TRBV4-3,TRBJ1-3
CAISPLGAHNQETQYF,TRBV10-3,TRBJ2-5
CASRTGLPKGEQFF,TRBV28,TRBJ2-1
CSARDGTGGNYGYTF,TRBV20-1,TRBJ1-2
CASSPQPDRTNTEAFF,TRBV7-2,TRBJ1-1
CASSYNGGYEQYF,TRBV6-5,TRBJ2-7
CASKPPGVNQPQHF,TRBV12-3/TRBV12-4,TRBJ1-5
CSARDLGLATGELFF,TRBV20-1,TRBJ2-2
CASSRTSGLAVSYEQYF,TRBV3-1,TRBJ2-7
CATCQRGGPNEQFF,TRBV19,TRBJ2-1
CASSLTGPETQYF,TRBV7-9,TRBJ2-5
CASSLTGGAPGELFF,TRBV7-3,TRBJ2-2
CASSSGASMETQYF,TRBV5-1,TRBJ2-5
CASSLLGVNYGYTF,TRBV5-1,TRBJ1-2
CSVRSLTMSTDTQYF,TRBV29-1,TRBJ2-3